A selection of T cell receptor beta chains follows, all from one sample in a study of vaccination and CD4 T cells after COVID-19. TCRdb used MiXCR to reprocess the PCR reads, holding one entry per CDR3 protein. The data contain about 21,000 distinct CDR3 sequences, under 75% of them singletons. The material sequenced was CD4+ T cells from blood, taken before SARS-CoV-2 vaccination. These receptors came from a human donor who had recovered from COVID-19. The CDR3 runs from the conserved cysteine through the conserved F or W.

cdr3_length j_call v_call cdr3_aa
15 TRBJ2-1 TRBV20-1 CSARDLGRIYNEQFF
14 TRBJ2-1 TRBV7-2 CASSPTRTSGQQFF
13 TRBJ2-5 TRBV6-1 CASKLAGGETQYF
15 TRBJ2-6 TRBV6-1 CASRDEWAGANVLTF
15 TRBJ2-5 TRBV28 CASSSFRANQETQYF
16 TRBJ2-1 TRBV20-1 CSATGWFGGRYNEQFF
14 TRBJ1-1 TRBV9 CASSAQKGGRVAFF
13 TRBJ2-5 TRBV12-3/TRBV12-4 CASSFFRDGTQYF
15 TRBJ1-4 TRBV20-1 CSARDSGTTNEKLFF
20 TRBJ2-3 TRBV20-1 CSAIPSGGSGRGSSTDTQYF
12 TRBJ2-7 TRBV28 CASSGQNYEQYF
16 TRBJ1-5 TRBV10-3 CATRWGQGAGNQPQHF
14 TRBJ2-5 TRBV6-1 CASTRTSGQETQYF
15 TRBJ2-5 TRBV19 CASSIPGGREETQYF
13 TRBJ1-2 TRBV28 CASSSRQGNGYTF
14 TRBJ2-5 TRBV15 CATSRTGGWETQYF
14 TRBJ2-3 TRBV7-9 CASSPSGSTDTQYF
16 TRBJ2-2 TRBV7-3 CASSLRGGSNTGELFF
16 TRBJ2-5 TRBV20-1 CSARASGRAYQETQYF
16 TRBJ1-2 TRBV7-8 CASSLGRRRGANGYTF